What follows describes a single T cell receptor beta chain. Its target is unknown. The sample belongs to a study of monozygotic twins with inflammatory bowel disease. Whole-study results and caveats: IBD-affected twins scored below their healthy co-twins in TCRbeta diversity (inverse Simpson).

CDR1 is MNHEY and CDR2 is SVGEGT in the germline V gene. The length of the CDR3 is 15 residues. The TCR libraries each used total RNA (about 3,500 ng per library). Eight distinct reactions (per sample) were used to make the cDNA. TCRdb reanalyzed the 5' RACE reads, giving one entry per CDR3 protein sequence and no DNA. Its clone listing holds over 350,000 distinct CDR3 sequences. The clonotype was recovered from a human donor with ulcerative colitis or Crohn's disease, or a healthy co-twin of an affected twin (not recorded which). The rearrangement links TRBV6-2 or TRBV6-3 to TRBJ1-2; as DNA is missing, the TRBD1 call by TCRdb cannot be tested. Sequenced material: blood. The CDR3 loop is CASSYPRQGDYGYTF.